These 25 T cell receptor beta chains were sequenced from one sample in a study of blood T cell repertoires in COVID-19. TCRdb keeps only in-frame clones here, not all; method: immunoSEQ multiplex PCR. The table includes some 260,000 clones, about 79% detected once. Sequencing input: peripheral blood. The receptors were sampled from a man older than 75 with acute or convalescent COVID-19.

The rearrangement links TRBV6-1 to TRBJ1-3, with a possible D match to TRBD1 (5 bases). Germline-derived CDR1 and CDR2 are MNHNS and SASEGT. With 3 bases removed from V and 3 bases from J, the gap between germline ends came to 15 bases. The CDR3 totals 16 residues. CDR3 sequence: CASSDRGQGGGNTIYF. The DNA of the CDR3 is TGTGCCAGCAGTGACCGAGGGCAGGGAGGTGGAAACACCATATATTTT.

This chain joins TRBV6-5 and TRBJ1-4; the D gene is possibly TRBD1 (5 bases). The CDR3 runs to 13 residues. CDR1 MNHEY and CDR2 SVGAGI come from the germline V gene. The V and J ends lost 6 bases and 8 bases respectively, with 13 bases between them. The DNA of the CDR3 is TGTGCCAGCAGCCGCGCCGGGGGGGAAAAACTGTTTTTT. Translated: CASSRAGGEKLFF.

The chain joins TRBV6-5 to TRBJ2-1; TRBD2 matches 12 bases. This CDR3 has 15 amino acids. The ends lost 2 bases at V and 10 bases at J; junction bases unmatched: 6. Germline lookup yields CDR1 MNHEY and CDR2 SVGAGI. CDR3 sequence: CASSYPLAGGREQFF. The CDR3 nucleotides read TGTGCCAGCAGTTACCCACTAGCGGGGGGAAGGGAGCAGTTCTTC.

The rearrangement uses TRBV18 and TRBJ2-5; tentative D call: TRBD2 (6 bases). The germline gives CDR1 KGHSH, CDR2 LQKENI. The germline V and J ends were trimmed by 3 bases and 2 bases, with 16 bases remaining between them. CDR3 length: 16 residues. CDR3 bases: TGTGCCAGCTCACCCCGGGGGAGAGGACCACAAGAGACCCAGTACTTC. Translated, it gives CASSPRGRGPQETQYF. The full variable domain, its missing parts supplied by reference TRBV18 and TRBJ2-5, is NAGVMQNPRHLVRRRGQEARLRCSPMKGHSHVYWYRQLPEEGLKFMVYLQKENIIDESGMPKERFSAEFPKEGPSILRIQQVVRGDSAAYFCASSPRGRGPQETQYFGPGTRLLVL.

The chain uses TRBV19 and TRBJ2-7; TRBD1 matches 7 bases. Trimming took 8 bases from V and 3 from J; bases not matched to a gene: 13. The CDR3 loop spans 15 amino acids. The germline V gene has CDR1 LNHDA and CDR2 SQIVND (reference sequence). The CDR3 is CASGTASGTVYEQYF. In DNA form, the CDR3 reads TGTGCCAGTGGGACCGCTTCCGGGACAGTCTACGAGCAGTACTTC.

The chain employs TRBV7-9 and TRBJ2-7, with 9 bases matching TRBD2. The CDR3 is made up of 19 amino acids. Germline CDR1 and CDR2: SEHNR and FQNEAQ (reference sequence). J lost 4 bases, V lost 5 bases, and 21 bases had no gene match. The CDR3 DNA reads TGTGCCAGCAGCCCCCTCAGGACTGCGGGAGGGACTCTCCATTACGAGCAGTACTTC. It translates to CASSPLRTAGGTLHYEQYF.

The rearrangement uses TRBV3-1 (or the pseudogene TRBV3-2) and TRBJ2-7, with TRBD1 identical over 8 bases. The CDR3 is 15 amino acids. Germline-derived CDR1 and CDR2 are LGHDT and YNNKEL (reference sequence). The V segment lost 5 bases and the J segment 3 bases; nucleotides outside the gene matches: 9. The CDR3 loop is CASSSQGAGRYEQYF. CDR3 nucleotide sequence: TGTGCCAGCAGCTCCCAGGGGGCGGGTCGCTACGAGCAGTACTTC.

This chain links TRBV15 with TRBJ1-2; TRBD1 matches at 9 bases. CDR1 is LNHNV and CDR2 is YYDKDF in the germline V gene (reference sequence). Unmatched junction bases numbered 0, after V lost 3 bases and J lost 1 base. This CDR3 is 14 amino acids long. The CDR3 sequence is CATSRDRGNYGYTF. The CDR3 nucleotides are TGTGCCACCAGCAGGGACAGGGGTAACTATGGCTACACCTTC.

The gene calls are TRBV11-2 and TRBJ1-2, with 9 bases lining up with TRBD1. Per germline, CDR1 SGHAT and CDR2 FQNNGV. The CDR3 length is 16 residues. The trim removed 4 bases at V and 5 bases at J, leaving 11 bases unmatched. The CDR3: CASSSIQGAGIYGYTF. DNA for the CDR3: TGTGCCAGCAGCTCCATACAGGGGGCGGGGATTTATGGCTACACCTTC.

The rearrangement links TRBV6-5 to TRBJ2-1; 8 nucleotides align to TRBD1. V gave up 8 bases and J gave up 3 bases; unmatched junction bases: 6. Germline CDR1 reads MNHEY; CDR2 reads SVGAGI. CDR3 size: 14 residues. The CDR3 loop reads CASVTGQVYNEQFF. The CDR3 coding sequence is TGTGCCAGCGTTACGGGACAGGTCTACAATGAGCAGTTCTTC.

The rearrangement links TRBV7-2 to TRBJ1-5; 7 nucleotides line up with TRBD1. The length of the CDR3 is 16 residues. With 4 bases clipped from V and 4 bases from J, the junction kept 10 bases outside the gene matches. The V gene's germline CDR1 is SGHTA and CDR2 FQGNSA. The CDR3 loop is CASSSFSGTANQPQHF. The DNA of the CDR3 is TGTGCCAGCAGCTCCTTTTCCGGGACAGCTAATCAGCCCCAGCATTTT.

In this sample, this clone turned up a few times. This chain links TRBV7-2 with TRBJ2-7; no firm D call. V shed 2 bases and J shed 0 bases, with 14 bases lying between them. Per the germline V gene, CDR1 is SGHTA and CDR2 is FQGNSA. The CDR3 extends over 16 amino acids. The DNA for the CDR3 is TGTGCCAGCAGCTTAAAGGCCGACGCTAGCTCCTACGAGCAGTACTTC. Its translation is CASSLKADASSYEQYF.

V gene TRBV24-1 combines with J gene TRBJ1-1; no definite D call. Looked up from germline, CDR1 is KGHDR and CDR2 is SFDVKD. The CDR3 is 13 residues long. Trimming removed 5 bases from V and 3 bases from J, with 9 bases in between. In DNA form, the CDR3 reads TGTGCCACCAGTGCCGGGTACGACACTGAAGCTTTCTTT. This codes for CATSAGYDTEAFF.

The J gene is TRBJ2-6, the V gene TRBV2; TRBD1 might be the D (6 bases). There are 17 residues in the CDR3. Germline CDR1 reads SNHLY; CDR2 reads FYNNEI. The V end was cut by 5 bases, the J end by 1 base, with 15 bases between. The CDR3 region has the DNA TGTGCCAGCAGTCCTCCGGGACATTCGTCTGGGGCCAACGTCCTGACTTTC. The encoded protein is CASSPPGHSSGANVLTF.

V and J are TRBV6-5 and TRBJ1-1; D is possibly TRBD1 (5 bases). V gave up 7 bases and J gave up 0 bases, with 9 bases separating them. Germline V gene sequence: CDR1 MNHEY, CDR2 SVGAGI. This CDR3 spans 13 amino acids. The CDR3 DNA reads as TGTGCCAGCATGGGACTTCTGAACACTGAAGCTTTCTTT. Its protein product is CASMGLLNTEAFF.

Turning to this clone: The junction differs from germline at one of its ends, possibly a read error. Other DNA sequences in the sample encode the same CDR3. The chain combines TRBV4-1 with TRBJ2-7, with 9 bases matching TRBD1. The CDR3 has 16 amino acids. Germline loops: CDR1 MGHRA, CDR2 YSYEKL. CDR3 loop: CASSQDGRDREHEQYF. DNA of the CDR3: TGCGCCAGCAGCCAAGATGGTAGGGACAGGGAACACGAGCAATACTTC.

The chain recombines TRBV6-4 with TRBJ1-6; 9 bases are shared with TRBD1. Germline V CDR1 and CDR2: MRHNA, SNTAGT. CDR3 length: 15 amino acids. Losses at the gene ends were 8 bases for V and 2 bases for J; bases not matched to a gene: 4. CDR3 loop: CASSRDRAYNSPLHF. The CDR3, as DNA: TGTGCCAGCTCCCGGGACAGGGCCTATAATTCACCCCTCCACTTT.

This clone has a single count. The J gene is TRBJ2-1, the V gene TRBV11-3; D call uncertain. The germline V gene encodes CDR1 SGHNT and CDR2 YENEEA. V lost 6 bases and J 5 bases, leaving 14 bases between the germline ends. The CDR3 contains 14 residues. CDR3 protein: CASRRSSKDNEQFF. The DNA of the CDR3 is TGTGCCAGCAGGCGCTCTAGTAAAGACAATGAGCAGTTCTTC.

The chain is built from TRBV24-1 and TRBJ2-3, with 8 bases that match TRBD1. The V gene's germline CDR1 is KGHDR and CDR2 SFDVKD. CDR3 size: 16 residues. J lost 2 bases, V lost 4 bases, and 7 bases had no gene match. The CDR3 coding sequence is TGTGCCACCAGTGAAGTGGACAGGGACTTCACAGATACGCAGTATTTT. Translating it yields CATSEVDRDFTDTQYF.

This clone has a single count. V is TRBV9 and J is TRBJ2-5; TRBD1 matches 8 bases. After removal of 4 bases from V and 1 base from J, the junction contained 9 bases not matched to a gene. The germline V gene encodes CDR1 SGDLS and CDR2 YYNGEE. CDR3 length: 16 amino acids. The CDR3, as DNA: TGTGCCAGCAGCAGCCGGGGACAGGCAACCCAAGAGACCCAGTACTTC. Translated, it gives CASSSRGQATQETQYF.

This chain uses TRBV6-5 with TRBJ2-3; D possibly corresponds to TRBD2 (5 bases). The ends were cut back, 2 bases at V and 1 base at J, with 10 bases in the middle. The CDR3 consists of 15 residues. Germline V CDR1 and CDR2: MNHEY, SVGAGI. The CDR3 sequence is CASSYRGRGTDTQYF. The CDR3 nucleotides read TGTGCCAGCAGTTACCGGGGTAGGGGCACAGATACGCAGTATTTT.

The chain uses TRBV28 and TRBJ1-3; a weak D match, TRBD1 (5 bases). Per the germline V gene, CDR1 is MDHEN and CDR2 is SYDVKM. CDR3 length: 13 residues. Trimming stripped 11 bases from V and 5 bases from J, with 16 bases between. The CDR3 DNA reads TGTGCCGTCGTATCAGGGTCGAGAAACACCATATATTTT. Protein sequence: CAVVSGSRNTIYF.

V gene TRBV19 combines with J gene TRBJ2-2; 7 bases map to TRBD2. The trim removed 3 bases at V and 6 bases at J, leaving 7 bases unmatched. CDR1 LNHDA and CDR2 SQIVND come from the germline V gene (reference sequence). CDR3 length: 15 amino acids. The CDR3 nucleotides are TGTGCCAGTAGTATTGGTGGGAGGGCCCCCGGGGAGCTGTTTTTT. Protein sequence: CASSIGGRAPGELFF.

V usage is TRBV11-2 and J usage is TRBJ1-6, with 8 bases fitting TRBD1. Germline trimming cut 5 bases from V and 7 bases from J; bases unmatched to any gene: 7. The CDR3 spans 15 residues. Germline-derived CDR1 and CDR2 are SGHAT and FQNNGV. The CDR3 reads CASSPWTGSNSPLHF. Here the CDR3 DNA reads TGTGCCAGCAGCCCGTGGACAGGGAGCAATTCACCCCTCCACTTT.

This chain joins TRBV12-3 or TRBV12-4 and TRBJ2-3; D possibly corresponds to TRBD2 (6 bases). The CDR3 contains 13 residues. Trimming took 7 bases from V and 5 from J, leaving 13 bases between them. The CDR3, as DNA: TGTGCCAGCACCTTTAATAGCGGAGATACGCAGTATTTT. Translation gives CASTFNSGDTQYF.